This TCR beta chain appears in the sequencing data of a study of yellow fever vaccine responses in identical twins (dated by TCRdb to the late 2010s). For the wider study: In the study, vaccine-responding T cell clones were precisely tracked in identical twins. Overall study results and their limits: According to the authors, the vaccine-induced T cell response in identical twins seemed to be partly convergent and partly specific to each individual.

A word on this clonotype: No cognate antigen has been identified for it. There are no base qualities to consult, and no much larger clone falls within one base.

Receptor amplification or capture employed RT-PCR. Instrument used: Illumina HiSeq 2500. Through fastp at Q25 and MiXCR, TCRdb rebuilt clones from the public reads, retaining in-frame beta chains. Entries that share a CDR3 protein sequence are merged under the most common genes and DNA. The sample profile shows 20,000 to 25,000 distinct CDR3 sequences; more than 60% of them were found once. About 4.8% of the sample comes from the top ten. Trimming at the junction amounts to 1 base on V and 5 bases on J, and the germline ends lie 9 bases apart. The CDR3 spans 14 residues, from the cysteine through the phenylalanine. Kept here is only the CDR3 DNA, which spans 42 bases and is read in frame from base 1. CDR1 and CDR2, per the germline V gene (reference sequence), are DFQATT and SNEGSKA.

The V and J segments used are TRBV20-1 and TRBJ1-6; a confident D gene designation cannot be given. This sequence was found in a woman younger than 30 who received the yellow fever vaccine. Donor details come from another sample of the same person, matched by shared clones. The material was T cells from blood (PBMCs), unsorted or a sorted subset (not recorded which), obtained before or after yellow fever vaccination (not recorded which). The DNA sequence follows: TGCAGTGCTAGAGCGGGAAATCATAATTCACCCCTCCACTTT. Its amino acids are CSARAGNHNSPLHF.